This TCR beta chain was found in a study of regulatory T cells in long-lasting Graves disease. iRepertoire HTBI primers and Arm-PCR of CDR3 regions built TCR beta libraries. TCRdb reprocessed the multiplex PCR reads with MiXCR, giving one entry per CDR3 protein. This table holds roughly 450,000 distinct CDR3 sequences, about a quarter found once. V was clipped by 1 base and J by 1 base, with 8 bases between them. This CDR3 has 14 amino acids. Germline V gene lookup returns CDR1 SGHRS and CDR2 YFSETQ. Indicated time point: persistent/refractory GD, antithyroid drugs over 5 years with positive TRAb. PBMC-extracted RNA yielded the TCR library. In its sample, this clonotype was seen a few times. No antigen is known for it. Study-wide results and limits: Favored usage of TRBV28, TRBJ1-2 and TRBJ2-5 was recorded in persistent disease. In persistent patients, shared public clonotypes (around 2,600) outnumbered those in new patients (around 1,000).

The TCR sequence derives from a female donor with Graves disease. Material: peripheral blood mononuclear cells (PBMCs), obtained when the disease was refractory, from a patient treated with antithyroid drugs. The rearrangement joins TRBV5-1 to TRBJ1-1; D is uncertain. The DNA of the CDR3 is TGCGCCAGCAGCTTGTACGAGAGGAACACTGAAGCTTTCTTT. Protein product: CASSLYERNTEAFF.